Shown below are 8 T cell receptor beta chains from a single sample sequenced in a study of blood T cell repertoires in COVID-19. TCRdb's table, derived via immunoSEQ multiplex PCR, lists solely in-frame clones and lacks some. The repertoire has about 480,000 clones, 80% to 90% of them found once; the top ten carry 0.8% to 0.9%. The sample was peripheral blood. These receptors originate from a young man with COVID-19, enrolled during active disease.

The chain links TRBV12-3 or TRBV12-4 to TRBJ2-7; no reliable D call. This CDR3 spans 11 amino acids. The ends were cut back, 3 bases at V and 4 bases at J, with 4 bases in the middle. CDR3 region: CASSFRYEQYF. The CDR3, as DNA: TGTGCCAGCAGTTTTCGGTACGAGCAGTACTTC.

This sequence joins TRBV4-1 and TRBJ2-1; TRBD1 matches 7 bases. The junction had 5 bases not matched to a gene; V was cut back by 1 base and J by 5 bases. Per germline, CDR1 MGHRA and CDR2 YSYEKL. The CDR3 runs 15 residues. In nucleotides, the CDR3 is TGCGCCAGCAGCCAAGTGGGACAGAAGGACAATGAGCAGTTCTTC. This gives the protein CASSQVGQKDNEQFF.

This clone was counted a few times. This chain joins TRBV10-1 and TRBJ1-1, with 7 bases fitting TRBD1. The CDR3 consists of 15 residues. Losses at the gene ends were 11 bases for V and 3 bases for J; bases not matched to a gene: 15. CDR1 is WNHNN and CDR2 is SYGVQD in the germline V gene (reference sequence). The CDR3 loop is CARREGAPEDTEAFF. CDR3 DNA sequence: TGCGCCCGACGAGAGGGGGCACCGGAGGACACTGAAGCTTTCTTT.

The genes are TRBV3-1 (or the pseudogene TRBV3-2) and TRBJ2-1; weak D call: TRBD1 (6 bases). The length of the CDR3 is 14 residues. V dropped 4 bases and J dropped 10 bases, with 17 bases sitting between them. Germline-derived CDR1 and CDR2 are LGHDT and YNNKEL (reference sequence). CDR3 sequence (DNA): TGTGCCAGCAGCCTCCTCAACAGGGTCGGAGAGCAGTTCTTC. Protein: CASSLLNRVGEQFF.

The V and J genes are TRBV7-9 and TRBJ2-2; D is undetermined. CDR1 is SEHNR and CDR2 is FQNEAQ in the germline V gene (reference sequence). The CDR3 runs 15 residues. V was cut by 3 bases and J by 5 bases, with 13 bases left in between. CDR3 coding DNA: TGTGCCAGCAGCTTCTCCCAGTCGCCGACCGGGGAGCTGTTTTTT. Its translation: CASSFSQSPTGELFF.

The chain combines TRBV3-1 (or the pseudogene TRBV3-2) with TRBJ2-7; no reliable D call. Trimming cost V 0 bases and J 7 bases, with 13 bases left between them. The germline CDR1 and CDR2 sequences are LGHDT and YNNKEL (reference sequence). The CDR3 sequence is 14 residues long. CDR3 sequence reads: CASSQDPVLSEQYF. The CDR3 DNA reads TGTGCCAGCAGCCAAGACCCGGTTTTGAGTGAGCAGTACTTC.

The gene calls are TRBV11-2 and TRBJ2-7; TRBD2 matches at 8 bases. J lost 5 bases, V lost 0 bases, and 12 bases had no gene match. CDR3 length equals 17 residues. CDR1 and CDR2 from the germline V gene are SGHAT and FQNNGV. The CDR3 DNA sequence: TGTGCCAGCAGCTTAGATCGGGGGACTAGGAGGGTCCACGAGCAGTACTTC. It translates to CASSLDRGTRRVHEQYF.

The chain combines TRBV11-2 with TRBJ2-5, with a weak D call TRBD2 (6 bases). The CDR3 consists of 14 residues. Trimming shortened V by 0 bases and J by 6 bases, and 11 bases separated the two germline ends. Per the germline V gene, CDR1 is SGHAT and CDR2 is FQNNGV. The DNA of the CDR3 is TGTGCCAGCAGCTTAGAGCGGGGCGAGAAGACCCAGTACTTC. Its translation is CASSLERGEKTQYF.